This entry features one TCR beta chain sequence. Its specificity is not known. This entry comes from a study of CD8 T cells in Susac syndrome. When the RNA was reverse transcribed, random hexamers were used with an input of roughly 0.5 to 1 ug. MiXCR, applied by TCRdb to the immunoSEQ multiplex PCR reads, yields one record per CDR3 protein. Of roughly 150,000 distinct CDR3 sequences in the sample, about 92% were seen once. Study conclusions and caveats: TCR sequencing and HLA analysis covered a relatively small number of individuals.

The receptor comes from a human donor in good health. The sequencing input was CD4+ T cells from PBMCs.

As DNA, the CDR3 is TGCGCCAGCAGCCCGGTGGACAGCTCCTACGAGCAGTACTTC. Translation gives CASSPVDSSYEQYF. The rearrangement links TRBV5-1 to TRBJ2-7; perhaps TRBD1 as D (6 bases). Germline loops: CDR1 SGHRS, CDR2 YFSETQ. The CDR3 covers 14 residues. Trimming shortened V by 4 bases and J by 0 bases, and 11 bases separated the two germline ends.